Listed below are T cell receptor beta chains from one sample, sequenced in a study of blood T cell repertoires in COVID-19. The repertoire was sequenced with immunoSEQ multiplex PCR; TCRdb's copy has only in-frame clones and lacks some. The sample has over 150,000 clones, approximately 83% seen once. Specimen: peripheral blood. Every receptor here comes from a woman between 40 and 50 years old with COVID-19, enrolled during active disease. CDR3s include the opening cysteine and the closing phenylalanine or tryptophan. The D gene is left open where the match is weak. Clone size, where shown, is once, few, many, or a class for clones that have expanded.

clone size: .
V gene: TRBV28
J gene: TRBJ2-3
D gene: .
CDR3 protein: CASSPPGRAGTDTQYF
CDR3 DNA: TGTGCCAGCAGTCCCCCCGGGCGGGCCGGAACAGATACGCAGTATTTT

clone size: .
V gene: TRBV19
J gene: TRBJ1-2
D gene: .
CDR3 protein: CATARGSDYGYTF
CDR3 DNA: TGTGCCACCGCCCGGGGGAGCGACTATGGCTACACCTTC

clone size: .
V gene: TRBV19
J gene: TRBJ1-4
D gene: TRBD1
CDR3 protein: CASSWTGLNEKLFF
CDR3 DNA: TGTGCCAGTAGTTGGACAGGCCTTAATGAAAAACTGTTTTTT

clone size: .
V gene: TRBV23-1
J gene: TRBJ1-5
D gene: .
CDR3 protein: CANSCRGATPSEQPQHF
CDR3 DNA: TGCGCCAACTCTTGTCGGGGGGCCACTCCATCAGAACAGCCCCAGCATTTT

clone size: few
V gene: TRBV2
J gene: TRBJ1-5
D gene: .
CDR3 protein: CASSGGGNTPQHF
CDR3 DNA: TGTGCCAGCAGTGGGGGGGGGAACACGCCCCAGCATTTT

clone size: .
V gene: TRBV18
J gene: TRBJ1-4
D gene: TRBD1
CDR3 protein: CASSLQGAPNEKLFF
CDR3 DNA: TGTGCCAGCTCACTACAGGGGGCGCCTAATGAAAAACTGTTTTTT

clone size: .
V gene: TRBV4-1
J gene: TRBJ2-4
D gene: .
CDR3 protein: CASSQAGGSAKNIQYF
CDR3 DNA: TGCGCCAGCAGCCAAGCGGGGGGCTCAGCCAAAAACATTCAGTACTTC

clone size: .
V gene: TRBV3-1/TRBV3-2
J gene: TRBJ2-1
D gene: .
CDR3 protein: CASSQVSSGEQFF
CDR3 DNA: TGTGCCAGCAGCCAAGTAAGTTCGGGTGAGCAGTTCTTC

clone size: .
V gene: TRBV2
J gene: TRBJ2-7
D gene: .
CDR3 protein: CARGNRVGYEQYF
CDR3 DNA: TGTGCCAGAGGTAACAGGGTGGGCTACGAGCAGTACTTC

clone size: .
V gene: TRBV23-1
J gene: TRBJ2-3
D gene: .
CDR3 protein: CASSPTSTDTQYF
CDR3 DNA: TGCGCCAGCAGTCCCACTAGCACAGATACGCAGTATTTT

clone size: .
V gene: TRBV5-8
J gene: TRBJ2-1
D gene: TRBD2
CDR3 protein: CASSLRGGTYNEQFF
CDR3 DNA: TGTGCCAGCAGCTTGCGCGGGGGTACCTACAATGAGCAGTTCTTC

clone size: .
V gene: TRBV5-1
J gene: TRBJ1-3
D gene: .
CDR3 protein: CASSLLQGTGNTIYF
CDR3 DNA: TGCGCCAGCAGCTTGTTACAGGGTACCGGAAACACCATATATTTT

clone size: few
V gene: TRBV14
J gene: TRBJ2-7
D gene: TRBD2
CDR3 protein: CASSQREQGYEQYF
CDR3 DNA: TGTGCCAGCAGCCAGCGGGAGCAGGGTTACGAGCAGTACTTC

clone size: .
V gene: TRBV6-5
J gene: TRBJ1-2
D gene: .
CDR3 protein: CASSTAGEYYGYTF
CDR3 DNA: TGTGCCAGCAGTACCGCAGGGGAGTACTATGGCTACACCTTC

clone size: .
V gene: TRBV9
J gene: TRBJ1-3
D gene: .
CDR3 protein: CASSVDLYTIYF
CDR3 DNA: TGTGCCAGCAGCGTAGATCTATACACCATATATTTT

clone size: .
V gene: TRBV9
J gene: TRBJ2-7
D gene: TRBD1
CDR3 protein: CASSVNRGPYEQYF
CDR3 DNA: TGTGCCAGCAGCGTCAACAGGGGACCCTACGAGCAGTACTTC

clone size: .
V gene: TRBV25-1
J gene: TRBJ2-7
D gene: TRBD1
CDR3 protein: CASSLSGTGIYEQYF
CDR3 DNA: TGTGCCAGCAGTCTCTCCGGGACAGGGATCTACGAGCAGTACTTC

clone size: .
V gene: TRBV4-1
J gene: TRBJ2-4
D gene: TRBD2
CDR3 protein: CASSQGLAEPVGNIQYF
CDR3 DNA: TGCGCCAGCAGCCAAGGGCTAGCGGAACCCGTGGGGAACATTCAGTACTTC

clone size: .
V gene: TRBV7-7
J gene: TRBJ2-7
D gene: TRBD2
CDR3 protein: CASSLIGQRAGGYRRLGEQYF
CDR3 DNA: TGTGCTAGCAGCTTGATAGGACAACGCGCGGGAGGCTACCGCAGGTTGGGCGAGCAGTACTTC

clone size: .
V gene: TRBV9
J gene: TRBJ1-3
D gene: .
CDR3 protein: CASSVGSAGNTIYF
CDR3 DNA: TGTGCCAGCAGCGTAGGGTCGGCTGGAAACACCATATATTTT

clone size: .
V gene: TRBV29-1
J gene: TRBJ2-1
D gene: TRBD2
CDR3 protein: CSVEGEASGVYNEQFF
CDR3 DNA: TGCAGCGTTGAGGGGGAGGCTAGCGGAGTTTACAATGAGCAGTTCTTC

clone size: .
V gene: TRBV7-2
J gene: TRBJ1-2
D gene: .
CDR3 protein: CASSSGRGLSFNYGYTF
CDR3 DNA: TGTGCCAGCAGTTCGGGGCGGGGACTCTCATTTAACTATGGCTACACCTTC

clone size: .
V gene: TRBV7-7
J gene: TRBJ2-2
D gene: TRBD2
CDR3 protein: CASSLGTSGAPGELFF
CDR3 DNA: TGTGCCAGCAGCTTAGGGACTAGCGGGGCCCCCGGGGAGCTGTTTTTT

clone size: .
V gene: TRBV20-1
J gene: TRBJ1-2
D gene: .
CDR3 protein: CSASTSGQGYGYTF
CDR3 DNA: TGCAGTGCTAGTACATCTGGGCAGGGCTATGGCTACACCTTC

clone size: .
V gene: TRBV7-3
J gene: TRBJ2-5
D gene: TRBD2
CDR3 protein: CASSSSGGETQYF
CDR3 DNA: TGTGCCAGCAGCTCTAGCGGGGGAGAGACCCAGTACTTC

clone size: .
V gene: TRBV25-1
J gene: TRBJ2-5
D gene: .
CDR3 protein: CASSEGGKETQYF
CDR3 DNA: TGTGCCAGCAGTGAAGGCGGGAAGGAGACCCAGTACTTC

clone size: .
V gene: TRBV7-3
J gene: TRBJ2-7
D gene: .
CDR3 protein: CASSFGGADEQYF
CDR3 DNA: TGTGCCAGCAGCTTTGGGGGGGCGGACGAGCAGTACTTC

clone size: few
V gene: TRBV7-2
J gene: TRBJ1-2
D gene: TRBD1
CDR3 protein: CASSLGTGGYGYTF
CDR3 DNA: TGTGCCAGCAGCTTAGGCACAGGGGGCTATGGCTACACCTTC

clone size: .
V gene: TRBV10-2
J gene: TRBJ1-5
D gene: .
CDR3 protein: CASRLPGHNQPQHF
CDR3 DNA: TGCGCCAGCAGGCTTCCGGGACACAATCAGCCCCAGCATTTT

clone size: .
V gene: TRBV14
J gene: TRBJ1-2
D gene: .
CDR3 protein: CASSPQNYGYTF
CDR3 DNA: TGTGCCAGCAGCCCCCAGAACTATGGCTACACCTTC

clone size: .
V gene: TRBV7-3
J gene: TRBJ2-7
D gene: .
CDR3 protein: CASSLTITGQEQYF
CDR3 DNA: TGTGCCAGCAGCTTAACGATTACAGGGCAAGAGCAGTACTTC

clone size: .
V gene: TRBV7-9
J gene: TRBJ1-1
D gene: .
CDR3 protein: CASSLSPRGTNTEAFF
CDR3 DNA: TGTGCCAGCAGCTTGTCCCCCCGGGGGACGAACACTGAAGCTTTCTTT

clone size: .
V gene: TRBV12-3/TRBV12-4
J gene: TRBJ1-1
D gene: .
CDR3 protein: CASSLRQASAFF
CDR3 DNA: TGTGCCAGCAGTTTAAGGCAGGCCTCCGCTTTCTTT

clone size: .
V gene: TRBV6-6
J gene: TRBJ1-5
D gene: TRBD1
CDR3 protein: CASSWGQKDQPQHF
CDR3 DNA: TGTGCCAGCAGTTGGGGACAGAAGGATCAGCCCCAGCATTTT

clone size: .
V gene: TRBV19
J gene: TRBJ2-1
D gene: .
CDR3 protein: CASSSLAPNEQFF
CDR3 DNA: TGTGCCAGTAGTAGCTTAGCACCCAATGAGCAGTTCTTC

clone size: .
V gene: TRBV3-1/TRBV3-2
J gene: TRBJ2-7
D gene: TRBD1
CDR3 protein: CASSRGDRVNYEQYF
CDR3 DNA: TGTGCCAGCAGCCGAGGGGACAGGGTAAACTACGAGCAGTACTTC

clone size: .
V gene: TRBV18
J gene: TRBJ1-1
D gene: TRBD1
CDR3 protein: CASSPIQGTAEAFF
CDR3 DNA: TGTGCCAGCTCACCAATACAGGGGACCGCTGAAGCTTTCTTT

clone size: .
V gene: TRBV7-3
J gene: TRBJ2-7
D gene: TRBD2
CDR3 protein: CASSFLSLAGESSYEQYF
CDR3 DNA: TGTGCCAGCAGCTTCTTGTCACTAGCGGGAGAGAGCTCCTACGAGCAGTACTTC

clone size: .
V gene: TRBV28
J gene: TRBJ1-5
D gene: .
CDR3 protein: CASSSTLINQPQHF
CDR3 DNA: TGTGCCAGCTCTTCTACGTTAATCAATCAGCCCCAGCATTTT

clone size: .
V gene: TRBV12-3/TRBV12-4
J gene: TRBJ1-1
D gene: .
CDR3 protein: CASSFLRGVEAFF
CDR3 DNA: TGTGCCAGCAGCTTTCTAAGAGGCGTTGAAGCTTTCTTT

clone size: .
V gene: TRBV6-5
J gene: TRBJ2-1
D gene: TRBD1
CDR3 protein: CASTPGGALNEQFF
CDR3 DNA: TGTGCCAGCACCCCAGGGGGCGCTTTAAATGAGCAGTTCTTC

clone size: .
V gene: TRBV5-1
J gene: TRBJ2-3
D gene: .
CDR3 protein: CASSITDTQYF
CDR3 DNA: TGCGCCAGCAGCATAACAGATACGCAGTATTTT

clone size: .
V gene: TRBV28
J gene: TRBJ1-5
D gene: TRBD1
CDR3 protein: CASSPRTGIQPQHF
CDR3 DNA: TGTGCCAGCAGTCCCAGGACAGGGATTCAGCCCCAGCATTTT

clone size: .
V gene: TRBV2
J gene: TRBJ1-2
D gene: TRBD1
CDR3 protein: CASPAQGVYGYTF
CDR3 DNA: TGTGCCAGCCCAGCACAGGGGGTCTATGGCTACACCTTC

clone size: .
V gene: TRBV5-8
J gene: TRBJ1-3
D gene: .
CDR3 protein: CASSLYSGPGNTIYF
CDR3 DNA: TGTGCCAGCAGCTTGTACTCAGGGCCCGGAAACACCATATATTTT

clone size: .
V gene: TRBV7-8
J gene: TRBJ1-1
D gene: .
CDR3 protein: CASSLAFGGGTEAFF
CDR3 DNA: TGTGCCAGCAGCTTAGCGTTCGGGGGGGGCACTGAAGCTTTCTTT

clone size: .
V gene: TRBV6-2/TRBV6-3
J gene: TRBJ1-2
D gene: .
CDR3 protein: CASSPGQRYGYTF
CDR3 DNA: TGTGCCAGCAGTCCCGGACAGAGATATGGCTACACCTTC

clone size: once
V gene: TRBV9
J gene: TRBJ2-1
D gene: .
CDR3 protein: CASSVMASEINEQFF
CDR3 DNA: TGTGCCAGCAGCGTAATGGCTAGCGAGATTAATGAGCAGTTCTTC

clone size: few
V gene: TRBV2
J gene: TRBJ2-7
D gene: TRBD2
CDR3 protein: CASSDGTSGRGFSYEQYF
CDR3 DNA: TGTGCCAGCAGTGACGGGACTAGCGGGAGGGGTTTCTCCTACGAGCAGTACTTC